This T cell receptor (beta chain) was retrieved from a study of technical replicates of blood from a handful of donors (dated by TCRdb to 2017 to 2019). In the case of this clone: Its recognized antigen is unknown. Per-base quality was not reported, and no clone a single base away is much larger than it.

The library relied on the immunoSEQ multiplex PCR assay. TCRdb re-hosts the immuneACCESS table, in-frame sequences only. Its copies lack some clones; in the studies checked, an unresolved V gene accounts for under half of them, and the cause for the rest is not known. This sample gives 80,000 to 95,000 clones in total; 85% to 95% of them show up just once. The ten top clones hold less than 0.3% of the sample. The CDR1 and CDR2 encoded by the germline V gene are KGHSH and LQKENI. V loses 3 bases of germline sequence and J loses 2 bases, and the interval between the two ends is 11 bases. The CDR3 sequence holds 15 residues, the cysteine and phenylalanine included. Solely the CDR3 DNA is kept, with 45 bases framed from the first base.

The sample comprised T cells isolated from PBMCs. The chain couples TRBV18 to TRBJ1-5; TRBD1 is a possible D gene, resting on 5 matching bases. This sequence originates from a human donor in good health. The CDR3 here reads CASSPSGLGNQPQHF. Read as DNA, the sequence is TGTGCCAGCTCACCGTCAGGGCTGGGCAATCAGCCCCAGCATTTT.